This entry features one T cell receptor beta chain sequence. Its specificity is unknown. The data derive from a study of shared clonotypes between healthy human individuals. The overall study: Three plates each covered CD4 naive and memory; CD8 naive two, CD8 memory one. Study outcomes and limitations: The donor pool, a small one, limited the genetic and exposure-history diversity represented.

V dropped 1 base and J dropped 15 bases, with 10 bases sitting between them. Germline V gene sequence: CDR1 MNHNS, CDR2 SASEGT. This CDR3 is built from 11 residues. Per the authors' pipeline: Owing to the provision of junction-only sequences devoid of quality scores by immunoSEQ, filtering differed. Profiling relied on immunoSEQ multiplex PCR, and the TCRdb table lists in-frame clones only, not all of them. Clone size and V and J calls were adopted from that table, with D and trimming inferred from the DNA. There are some 1.5 million clones in the sample; roughly 98% occur only once, and about 0.4% lies in the top ten.

The material sequenced was naive CD4+ T cells sorted from blood. Sample subset: CD45RA+ positively selected. This clonotype was obtained from a man aged 25 to 40 in good health. The V and J genes are TRBV6-1 and TRBJ1-5; D gene unclear. The CDR3 spells CASSEEFRRHF. The CDR3 DNA follows: TGTGCCAGCAGTGAAGAGTTCAGGCGGCATTTT.